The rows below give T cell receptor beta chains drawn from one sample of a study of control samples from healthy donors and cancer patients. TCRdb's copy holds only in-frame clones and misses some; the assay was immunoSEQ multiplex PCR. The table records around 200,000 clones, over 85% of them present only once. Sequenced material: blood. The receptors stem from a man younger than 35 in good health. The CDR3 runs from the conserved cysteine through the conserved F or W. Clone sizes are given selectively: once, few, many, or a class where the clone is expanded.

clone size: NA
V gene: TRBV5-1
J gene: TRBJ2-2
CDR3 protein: CASSLWGATGTGELFF

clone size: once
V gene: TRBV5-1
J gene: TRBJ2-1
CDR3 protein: CASTAGGVTNEQFF

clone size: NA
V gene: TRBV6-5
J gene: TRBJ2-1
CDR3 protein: CASRQDRGLANEQFF

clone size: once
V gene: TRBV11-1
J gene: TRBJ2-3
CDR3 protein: CASSLAPTPGASADTQYF

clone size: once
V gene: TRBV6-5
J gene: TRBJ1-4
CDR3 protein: CATKGPNEKLFF

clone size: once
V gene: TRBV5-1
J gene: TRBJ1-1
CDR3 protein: CASSFPGAGEAFF

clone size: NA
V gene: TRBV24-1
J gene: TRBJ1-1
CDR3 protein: CATSDSQFPTEAFF

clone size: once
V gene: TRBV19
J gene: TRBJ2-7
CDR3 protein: CASTLTLNSYEQYF

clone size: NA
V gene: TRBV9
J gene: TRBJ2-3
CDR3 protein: CASSGGPTDTQYF

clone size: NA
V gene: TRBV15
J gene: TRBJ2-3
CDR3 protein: CATSRVGRSTDTQYF

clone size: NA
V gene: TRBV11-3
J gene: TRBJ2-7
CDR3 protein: CASSLSSGVYEQYF

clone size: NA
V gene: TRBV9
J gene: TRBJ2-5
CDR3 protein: CASSVETGQETQYF

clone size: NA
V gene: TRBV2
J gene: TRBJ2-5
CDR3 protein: CASRGGLAMETQYF

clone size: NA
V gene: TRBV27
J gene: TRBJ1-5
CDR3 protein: CASRSRGQGESQPQHF

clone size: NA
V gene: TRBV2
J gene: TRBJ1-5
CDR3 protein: CASNRQGLGQPQHF

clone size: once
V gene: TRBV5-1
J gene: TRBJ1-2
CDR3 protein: CASSQGGFYYGYTF

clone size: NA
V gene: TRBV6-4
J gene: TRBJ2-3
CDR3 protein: CASSDPGTSGGARDTQYF

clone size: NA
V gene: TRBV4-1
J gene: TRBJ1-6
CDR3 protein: CASSQEPGWISPLHF

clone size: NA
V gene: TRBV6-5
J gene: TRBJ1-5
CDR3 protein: CASRGESGQPQHF

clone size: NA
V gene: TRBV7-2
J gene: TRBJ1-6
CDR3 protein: CASSYGRLTPYNSPLHF